This passage covers 25 T cell receptor beta chains from one sample sequenced in a study of identical twins listed by TCRdb under 2016. Preparation of the library involved 5' RACE. TCRdb records Illumina HiSeq 2000 as the sequencer. Using fastp trimming at Q25 and MiXCR clonotype assembly, TCRdb reanalyzed the public sequencing data and kept in-frame beta chains. Identical CDR3 protein sequences are pooled into one entry, listed with their most common genes and DNA. This sample has 200,000 to 300,000 distinct CDR3 sequences in its table, and around 7% of those were observed once. Roughly 3.4% of the sample is taken by the ten largest. The same data also contributed to another study, on yellow fever vaccine responses in identical twins.

The specimen was memory (CD45RO+) T cells sorted from blood. Reading the label with the study, this specimen's cell subset or site is: CD45RO+ enriched T cells. Receptor source: a woman aged 18-29 years in good health.

This clonotype turned up a few times. V usage is TRBV4-1 and J usage is TRBJ2-1, with TRBD2 matching over 10 bases. Germline CDR1 and CDR2: MGHRA and YSYEKL. V dropped 4 bases and J dropped 4; count of bases not matched to a gene: 13. There are 18 residues in the CDR3. Here the CDR3 DNA reads TGCGCCAGCAGCCGCCACAGCTCCACTAGCGGGGTTTACAATGAGCAGTTCTTC. This encodes CASSRHSSTSGVYNEQFF.

V usage is TRBV20-1 and J usage is TRBJ2-5; 10 nucleotides match TRBD2. CDR1 and CDR2 (germline): DFQATT, SNEGSKA (reference sequence). The CDR3 runs 16 residues. The J segment lost 3 bases and the V segment lost 1 base, leaving 8 bases of the junction unmatched. The CDR3 DNA is TGCAGTGCTAGAGTTGGTAGCGGGAGGTCCGAAGAGACCCAGTACTTC. Translating gives CSARVGSGRSEETQYF.

In DNA, the CDR3 is TGTGCCAGCAGTTACTCAGGTCCTTCTAGCACAGATACGCAGTATTTT. Amino acids: CASSYSGPSSTDTQYF. The chain links TRBV6-5 to TRBJ2-3; D is uncertain. The germline gives CDR1 MNHEY, CDR2 SVGAGI. CDR3 length: 16 residues. Trimming stripped 0 bases from V and 0 bases from J, with 10 bases between.

This chain connects TRBV12-3 or TRBV12-4 to TRBJ2-5; D is possibly TRBD1 or TRBD2 (5 bases each). V lost 7 bases, J lost 4 bases, and 13 bases lay in between. The CDR3 runs to 13 residues. The CDR3 coding sequence is TGTGCCAGCACCTTTGGGGGAGTAGAGACCCAGTACTTC. It translates to CASTFGGVETQYF.

This clonotype was observed a few times. This sequence joins TRBV6-1 and TRBJ2-7; a weak D match, TRBD1 (5 bases). Germline V gene data show CDR1 as MNHNS and CDR2 as SASEGT. This CDR3 has 12 residues. Trimming pared 4 bases from V and 6 bases from J, leaving 10 bases between. The CDR3 loop is CASSVGEGEQYF. The CDR3 coding sequence is TGTGCCAGCAGTGTAGGGGAAGGCGAGCAGTACTTC.

This chain uses TRBV20-1 with TRBJ2-3, with D uncertain. The CDR3 totals 11 residues. The V end lost 3 bases, the J end lost 6 bases, and 7 bases lay between the germline ends. Germline assignment: CDR1 DFQATT and CDR2 SNEGSKA (reference sequence). The CDR3 DNA follows: TGCAGTGCTAGGGGAAGTGATACGCAGTATTTT. Amino acid sequence: CSARGSDTQYF.

There are many counts of this clonotype. This sequence joins TRBV6-1 and TRBJ1-5; D remains ambiguous. Germline V lookup: CDR1 MNHNS, CDR2 SASEGT. V was clipped by 3 bases and J by 0 bases, with 12 bases between them. This CDR3 is built from 16 residues. The CDR3 is CASSESPGNSNQPQHF. The CDR3 coding sequence is TGTGCCAGCAGTGAGAGTCCGGGAAATAGCAATCAGCCCCAGCATTTT.

Written as DNA, the CDR3 is TGTGCCAGCAGCCAGACAGGGGGCTTGGACGAGCAGTACTTC. It translates to CASSQTGGLDEQYF. The chain employs TRBV28 and TRBJ2-7, with 10 bases matching TRBD1. The germline gives CDR1 MDHEN, CDR2 SYDVKM. This CDR3 spans 14 amino acids. J gave up 5 bases and V 6 bases, and 7 bases lay outside the gene matches.

The CDR3 region is CASSSAHSGHEQYF. The CDR3 DNA reads as TGTGCCAGCAGCTCCGCCCATAGCGGTCACGAGCAGTACTTC. V is TRBV7-9 and J is TRBJ2-7; D is perhaps TRBD2 (6 bases). The CDR3 runs 14 residues. From germline, CDR1 is SEHNR and CDR2 FQNEAQ (reference sequence). Trimming took off 4 bases at V and 5 bases at J, with 15 bases between the two ends. The full variable domain, its missing parts supplied by reference TRBV7-9 and TRBJ2-7, is DTGVSQNPRHKITKRGQNVTFRCDPISEHNRLYWYRQTLGQGPEFLTYFQNEAQLEKSRLLSDRFSAERPKGSFSTLEIQRTEQGDSAMYLCASSSAHSGHEQYFGPGTRLTVT.

This clonotype was seen only a few times. V and J are TRBV7-2 and TRBJ2-3; D not resolved. Trimming took off 5 bases at V and 3 bases at J, with 15 bases between the two ends. The germline V gene has CDR1 SGHTA and CDR2 FQGNSA. The CDR3 spans 15 residues. CDR3 in DNA: TGTGCCAGCAGCGCCCTTTCTGGAGCGACAGATACGCAGTATTTT. Protein: CASSALSGATDTQYF.

This clonotype has only a few counts. This chain links TRBV11-1 with TRBJ1-1, with D possibly matching TRBD1 (6 bases). The ends were cut back, 5 bases at V and 0 bases at J, with 16 bases in the middle. CDR1 and CDR2 (germline): SGHAT, FQDESV (reference sequence). The CDR3 length is 16 residues. Here the CDR3 DNA reads TGTGCCAGCAGCCTCCTTCCGGGACAACTGAACACTGAAGCTTTCTTT. Protein sequence: CASSLLPGQLNTEAFF.

The rearrangement uses TRBV4-1 and TRBJ2-1; 9 bases are shared with TRBD2. V was clipped by 4 bases and J by 7 bases; unmatched bases: 11. This CDR3 contains 16 residues. Germline loops: CDR1 MGHRA, CDR2 YSYEKL. The CDR3 reads CASSRTVAGVWNEQFF. For the CDR3, the DNA is TGCGCCAGCAGCCGAACAGTAGCGGGGGTTTGGAATGAGCAGTTCTTC.

This clonotype was seen ten or more times. The chain carries TRBV4-1 and TRBJ1-4, with D perhaps TRBD1 (6 bases). The V gene lost 4 bases and the J gene lost 7 bases, with 10 bases spanning the gap. In germline, CDR1 is MGHRA, CDR2 YSYEKL. The CDR3 has 13 residues. The CDR3 bases are TGCGCCAGCAGCCTCCTAGGGGGTGAAAAACTGTTTTTT. It yields the protein CASSLLGGEKLFF.

This clonotype was found a few times. V is TRBV6-5 and J is TRBJ2-7; weak D call: TRBD2 (6 bases). The ends were cut back, 4 bases at V and 3 bases at J, with 16 bases in the middle. The CDR3 has 15 residues. Germline CDR1 reads MNHEY; CDR2 reads SVGAGI. The CDR3, as DNA: TGTGCCAGCAGTTCCAGACTAGTTGGAAGCTACGAGCAGTACTTC. It translates to CASSSRLVGSYEQYF.

This clonotype was counted between two and nine times. The chain uses TRBV4-1 and TRBJ2-7; TRBD1 aligns across 8 bases. The V gene end was trimmed by 4 bases and the J gene end by 2 bases; junction bases not matched to a gene: 4. Germline CDR1 and CDR2: MGHRA and YSYEKL. The CDR3 sequence is 14 residues long. The CDR3: CASSRQGATYEQYV. The CDR3 bases are TGCGCCAGCAGCCGCCAGGGGGCGACCTACGAGCAGTACGTC.

This clonotype was observed at least ten times. This sequence joins TRBV3-1 and TRBJ2-5; 9 positions agree with TRBD2. Trimming at V came to 3 bases and at J to 1 base, leaving 9 bases not matched to a gene. The germline V gene encodes CDR1 LGHDT and CDR2 YNNKEL (reference sequence). The CDR3 is 17 residues long. The CDR3 protein is CASSQLAGWGTQETQYF. CDR3 coding DNA: TGTGCCAGCAGCCAGCTAGCGGGGTGGGGCACCCAAGAGACCCAGTACTTC.

V gene TRBV6-1 combines with J gene TRBJ2-2, with 8 bases that match TRBD1. With V trimmed by 7 bases and J by 6 bases, 10 bases remained unmatched. The CDR3 runs to 15 residues. CDR1 is MNHNS and CDR2 is SASEGT in the germline V gene. The CDR3 DNA is TGTGCCAGCACCACAGGGGGAGCGGACGCCGGGGAGCTGTTTTTT. It encodes CASTTGGADAGELFF.

This clonotype was counted many times. The CDR3: CSARSLAGWNEQFF. In nucleotides, the CDR3 is TGCAGTGCTAGGTCACTAGCGGGGTGGAATGAGCAGTTCTTC. This chain uses TRBV20-1 with TRBJ2-1; 10 positions agree with TRBD2. Looked up from germline, CDR1 is DFQATT and CDR2 is SNEGSKA (reference sequence). This CDR3 has 14 residues. J lost 7 bases, V lost 3 bases, and 6 bases had no gene match.

This clonotype was picked up a small number of times. This chain connects TRBV19 to TRBJ1-3; D unresolved. The V gene's germline CDR1 is LNHDA and CDR2 SQIVND (reference sequence). V lost 5 bases to trimming and J lost 0 bases, with 8 bases between them. The CDR3 is 14 amino acids. CDR3 protein: CASSYGTSGNTIYF. The CDR3 bases are TGTGCCAGTAGTTACGGAACCTCTGGAAACACCATATATTTT.

This clonotype was detected only a few times. The chain couples TRBV10-3 to TRBJ2-2; 9 positions agree with TRBD1. CDR3 length: 15 residues. V lost 6 bases to trimming and J lost 1 base; unmatched junction nucleotides: 3. Germline V gene sequence: CDR1 ENHRY, CDR2 SYGVKD. The DNA for the CDR3 is TGTGCCATCAGCGAGGACAGGGGGAACACCGGGGAGCTGTTTTTT. Protein sequence: CAISEDRGNTGELFF.

This clonotype was recorded at least ten times. The CDR3 DNA follows: TGTGCCAGCAGCGCAGACAGGGACCTCACAGATACGCAGTATTTT. Protein product: CASSADRDLTDTQYF. The chain has TRBV5-6 and TRBJ2-3; 7 bases are a match to TRBD1. The CDR3 is made up of 15 amino acids. Germline V gene lookup returns CDR1 SGHDT and CDR2 YYEEEE. The J segment lost 2 bases and the V segment lost 4 bases, leaving 7 bases of the junction unmatched.

This clonotype was counted at least ten times. Here the CDR3 reads CSARALETQYF. For the CDR3, the DNA is TGCAGTGCTAGGGCTTTAGAGACCCAGTACTTC. The J gene is TRBJ2-5, the V gene TRBV20-1; no reliable D call. V lost 3 bases and J 4 bases, leaving 6 bases between the germline ends. CDR1 is DFQATT and CDR2 is SNEGSKA in the germline V gene (reference sequence). The length of the CDR3 is 11 residues.

The rearrangement links TRBV29-1 to TRBJ2-3, with 7 bases matching TRBD2. This CDR3 comprises 14 residues. V lost 7 bases to trimming and J lost 0 bases; unmatched junction nucleotides: 7. Germline V gives CDR1 SQVTM, CDR2 ANQGSEA. The CDR3 coding sequence is TGCAGCGCCGGGGGGACCTATAGCACAGATACGCAGTATTTT. Translated: CSAGGTYSTDTQYF.

This clonotype was detected many times. The J gene is TRBJ1-2, the V gene TRBV7-8, with 7 bases that match TRBD1. Germline CDR1 and CDR2: SGHVS and FQNEAQ. Trimming cost V 8 bases and J 7 bases; bases outside gene matches: 13. The CDR3 length is 14 residues. The CDR3 loop reads CASGPGGGTGGYTF. CDR3 nucleotide sequence: TGTGCCAGCGGCCCGGGAGGGGGCACAGGTGGCTACACCTTC.

This clonotype was observed a handful of times. The chain has TRBV7-9 and TRBJ2-2; possibly TRBD2 for D (5 bases). Looked up from germline, CDR1 is SEHNR and CDR2 is FQNEAQ (reference sequence). CDR3 length: 16 residues. V dropped 2 bases and J dropped 2 bases, with 12 bases sitting between them. CDR3 nucleotide sequence: TGTGCCAGCAGCTTATTGCCTAGCAGTAACACCGGGGAGCTGTTTTTT. Amino acid sequence: CASSLLPSSNTGELFF.